What follows is one T cell receptor (beta chain) and its context. Germline V CDR1 and CDR2: MDHEN, SYDVKM. V lost 3 bases and J lost 7, with 16 bases in between. The CDR3 extends over 15 amino acids. Source study methods: Cell counts per sample came from amplifying reference gene primers. Data came from immunoSEQ multiplex PCR; TCRdb stores just in-frame clones and leaves some out. V and J calls and clone size follow that table, whereas D and trimming were derived from the DNA. This table holds approximately 350,000 clones, about 89% found once. The sample is drawn from a study of blood T cell repertoires in COVID-19. About the study: The United States, Italy and Spain provided the acute and convalescent COVID-19 samples. The analysed material was cDNA or gDNA that came from T cells, B-cell-depleted T cells, or PBMCs.

The gene calls are TRBV28 and TRBJ1-5; no clear D. Sequenced sample: peripheral blood. This sequence originates from a man aged 40-49 years with acute or convalescent COVID-19. The CDR3 DNA is TGTGCCAGCAGTTTCGAGGGTCTCATGCGGCAGCCCCAGCATTTT. It specifies CASSFEGLMRQPQHF.